Following are 32 T cell receptor beta chains from one sample sequenced in a study of neurological immune-mediated disorders. TCRdb re-derived calls from the 5' RACE reads in MiXCR, one entry per CDR3 protein. This table holds 85,000 to 110,000 distinct CDR3 sequences, 9.5% to 14% found once. Indicated time point: longitudinal time-point 3. The sample consisted of PBMCs. Receptors originate from a female donor with HTLV-1-associated myelopathy (HAM/TSP).

This clonotype showed up many times. This chain uses TRBV20-1 with TRBJ2-3; 10 bases agree with TRBD2. Germline values: CDR1 DFQATT, CDR2 SNEGSKA (reference sequence). Losses at the gene ends were 3 bases for V and 7 bases for J; bases not matched to a gene: 13. The CDR3 totals 16 residues. CDR3 loop: CSASDDGLAAQYTQYF. Written as DNA, the CDR3 is TGCAGTGCTAGTGACGACGGACTAGCGGCTCAGTATACGCAGTATTTT.

This clonotype was seen many times. The chain combines TRBV20-1 with TRBJ1-4, with TRBD1 matching 8 bases. Germline V gives CDR1 DFQATT, CDR2 SNEGSKA (reference sequence). The length of the CDR3 is 14 residues. V shed 3 bases, J shed 10 bases, and the junction held 10 bases outside the gene matches. The CDR3 sequence is CSASLQGVRGKLFF. The CDR3 region has the DNA TGCAGTGCTAGTCTACAGGGGGTGAGAGGAAAACTGTTTTTT.

In this sample, this clonotype turned up many times. The chain couples TRBV29-1 to TRBJ2-3, with a tentative D call TRBD2 (7 bases). The CDR3 spans 15 residues. Between the trimmed V and J ends, which lost 7 bases and 3 bases, there was a span of 20 bases. Germline V gives CDR1 SQVTM, CDR2 ANQGSEA. The CDR3 spells CSALGGGGGTDTQYF. The CDR3 nucleotides read TGCAGCGCGCTGGGGGGCGGGGGTGGAACAGATACGCAGTATTTT.

In its sample, this clonotype was seen many times. The chain carries TRBV28 and TRBJ2-7; D gene uncertain. The V gene's germline CDR1 is MDHEN and CDR2 SYDVKM. The CDR3 extends over 13 amino acids. Between the trimmed V and J ends, which lost 5 bases and 9 bases, there was a span of 17 bases. In DNA, the CDR3 is TGTGCCAGCAGTCCGCCGAAGGTCCAGGTGCAGTACTTC. It translates to CASSPPKVQVQYF. Looking up the rest from reference TRBV28 and TRBJ2-7 gives the full variable domain: DVKVTQSSRYLVKRTGEKVFLECVQDMDHENMFWYRQDPGLGLRLIYFSYDVKMKEKGDIPEGYSVSREKKERFSLILESASTNQTSMYLCASSPPKVQVQYFGPGTRLTVT.

This clonotype has ten or more counts. J is TRBJ2-2 and V is TRBV5-1, with D maybe TRBD1 (5 bases). Trimming left V 6 bases short and J 0 bases short, with 9 bases between. The germline V gene has CDR1 SGHRS and CDR2 YFSETQ. This CDR3 contains 14 residues. The CDR3 sequence is CASKAQANTGELFF. In DNA form, the CDR3 reads TGCGCCAGCAAGGCACAGGCGAACACCGGGGAGCTGTTTTTT.

This clonotype was found many times. The chain uses TRBV5-1 and TRBJ2-1; 7 positions match TRBD1. Unmatched junction bases numbered 7, after V lost 4 bases and J lost 3 bases. The germline CDR1 and CDR2 sequences are SGHRS and YFSETQ. The CDR3 contains 15 residues. Here the CDR3 reads CASSVGQAFYNEQFF. CDR3 in DNA: TGCGCCAGCAGCGTCGGACAGGCGTTCTACAATGAGCAGTTCTTC.

This clonotype has ten or more counts. The chain uses TRBV12-3 or TRBV12-4 and TRBJ2-4; D gene ambiguous. CDR3 length equals 14 residues. The V and J ends lost 2 bases and 1 base respectively, with 6 bases between them. The CDR3 is CASSLTSAKNIQYF. DNA of the CDR3: TGTGCCAGCAGTTTAACATCGGCCAAAAACATTCAGTACTTC.

This clonotype showed up many times. V and J are TRBV27 and TRBJ2-7, with 7 bases aligning to TRBD1. The V and J ends lost 3 bases and 0 bases, in that order; junction bases with no gene match: 5. CDR1 and CDR2 from the germline V gene are MNHEY and SMNVEV (reference sequence). The CDR3 is made up of 15 amino acids. CDR3 nucleotides: TGTGCCAGCAGTTTGGCCAGGGGGAGCTCCTACGAGCAGTACTTC. Protein sequence: CASSLARGSSYEQYF.

This clonotype appeared many times. The chain recombines TRBV10-3 with TRBJ2-7; D remains ambiguous. The CDR3 length is 13 residues. V gave up 7 bases and J gave up 0 bases, with 10 bases separating them. Looked up from germline, CDR1 is ENHRY and CDR2 is SYGVKD. CDR3 DNA: TGTGCCATCAATGGGCCCTCCTCCTACGAGCAGTACTTC. Translated, it gives CAINGPSSYEQYF.

This clonotype has only a few counts. The chain couples TRBV6-5 to TRBJ1-5, with D maybe TRBD1 (6 bases). Trimming removed 2 bases at V and 5 bases at J, with 7 bases between. The CDR3 extends over 13 amino acids. Germline loops: CDR1 MNHEY, CDR2 SVGAGI. The CDR3 here is CASSYDRYQPQHF. The CDR3, as DNA: TGTGCCAGCAGTTACGACAGGTATCAGCCCCAGCATTTT.

This clonotype was observed many times. This chain uses TRBV7-2 with TRBJ2-3; a weak D match, TRBD2 (6 bases). The CDR3 runs to 14 residues. Germline CDR1 SGHTA, CDR2 FQGNSA. The V gene lost 4 bases and the J gene lost 5 bases, with 13 bases spanning the gap. For the CDR3, the DNA is TGTGCCAGCAGCTGGGGGGATCGAAGAGATACGCAGTATTTT. Protein product: CASSWGDRRDTQYF. Using reference TRBV7-2 and TRBJ2-3 for the parts outside the CDR3, the full variable domain is GAGVSQSPSNKVTEKGKDVELRCDPISGHTALYWYRQSLGQGLEFLIYFQGNSAPDKSGLPSDRFSAERTGGSVSTLTIQRTQQEDSAVYLCASSWGDRRDTQYFGPGTRLTVL.

In the case of this clonotype: One end of the junction is discordant with germline, which a read error may explain. This sequence joins TRBV5-4 and TRBJ2-5; 10 bases are a match to TRBD1. This CDR3 has 15 amino acids. In germline, CDR1 is SGHNT, CDR2 YYREEE (reference sequence). The CDR3 nucleotides read TGTGTCAGCATCCAGACAGGGGGCATCCAAGAGACCCAGTACTTC. Translating it yields CVSIQTGGIQETQYF.

This clonotype was observed a few times. A read error is possible here, since a much larger clone lies one base away. The V call is TRBV4-1, the J call TRBJ1-1, with D hard to call. The CDR3 runs to 15 residues. Looked up from germline, CDR1 is MGHRA and CDR2 is YSYEKL. As DNA, the CDR3 is TGCGCCATCAGCCAAGATTACGAACGGATCCTGGGAGCTTTCTTT. The encoded protein is CAISQDYERILGAFF.

This clonotype was counted only a few times. This chain uses TRBV3-1 with TRBJ1-1; a possible D gene is TRBD1 (5 bases). The germline CDR1 and CDR2 sequences are LGHDT and YNNKEL (reference sequence). The V gene lost 0 bases and the J gene lost 2 bases, with 16 bases spanning the gap. The CDR3 runs to 17 residues. This chain's CDR3 is CASSQDIGGGYNTEAFF. The CDR3 DNA reads as TGTGCCAGCAGCCAAGACATTGGGGGAGGTTACAACACTGAAGCTTTCTTT.

The V call is TRBV10-3, the J call TRBJ2-7; D remains ambiguous. Between the trimmed V and J ends, which lost 7 bases and 2 bases, there was a span of 9 bases. The germline CDR1 and CDR2 sequences are ENHRY and SYGVKD. The CDR3 extends over 12 amino acids. This CDR3 is CAITTGTYEQYF. The CDR3 DNA sequence: TGTGCCATCACAACCGGTACCTACGAGCAGTACTTC.

This clonotype was seen at least ten times. The V and J genes are TRBV5-1 and TRBJ1-2; D unclear. Deletions cut 4 bases from V and 5 bases from J, with 12 bases between. CDR3 length: 13 residues. Germline V gene lookup returns CDR1 SGHRS and CDR2 YFSETQ. CDR3 amino acids: CASSPGPLYGYTF. The CDR3 DNA reads as TGCGCCAGCAGCCCCGGTCCCCTATATGGCTACACCTTC.

This clonotype was picked up many times. The rearrangement joins TRBV29-1 to TRBJ2-1, with 10 positions matching TRBD2. Germline-derived CDR1 and CDR2 are SQVTM and ANQGSEA. V dropped 6 bases and J dropped 9; count of bases not matched to a gene: 17. The CDR3 loop spans 16 amino acids. CDR3 sequence (DNA): TGCAGCGTCCGACGGTCGGCGAGCGGGGGGGCTAGTGAGCAGTTCTTC. This translates into CSVRRSASGGASEQFF.

This clonotype was detected ten times or more. The V gene is TRBV5-4, the J gene TRBJ1-2; possibly TRBD1 for D (6 bases). The CDR3 consists of 16 residues. Trimming stripped 3 bases from V and 2 bases from J, with 17 bases between. Per germline, CDR1 SGHNT and CDR2 YYREEE (reference sequence). CDR3 in amino acids: CASSSTGGGYNYGYTF. The CDR3 region has the DNA TGTGCCAGCAGCTCGACTGGAGGGGGATACAACTATGGCTACACCTTC.

This clonotype was seen repeatedly, ten times or more. The chain recombines TRBV5-1 with TRBJ2-7; 7 nucleotides agree with TRBD1. CDR1 is SGHRS, CDR2 YFSETQ, per germline. The CDR3 is made up of 14 amino acids. Unmatched junction bases numbered 8, after V lost 5 bases and J lost 3 bases. CDR3 in DNA: TGCGCCAGCAGAGTCCAGGGACAGAGCTACGAGCAGTACTTC. Translation: CASRVQGQSYEQYF.

This clonotype has a count of ten or more. The V call is TRBV20-1, the J call TRBJ2-3; 10 positions agree with TRBD2. Germline V gives CDR1 DFQATT, CDR2 SNEGSKA (reference sequence). This CDR3 is 15 amino acids long. The V segment lost 3 bases and the J segment 4 bases; nucleotides outside the gene matches: 7. The CDR3 DNA reads TGCAGTGCTAGGGCACTAGCGGGGCTGGCAGATACGCAGTATTTT. Protein product: CSARALAGLADTQYF.

This clonotype was observed many times. This chain joins TRBV28 and TRBJ2-4, with TRBD1 matching over 8 bases. The ends lost 5 bases at V and 6 bases at J; junction bases unmatched: 9. Germline V lookup: CDR1 MDHEN, CDR2 SYDVKM. The CDR3 totals 15 residues. CDR3 DNA sequence: TGTGCCAGCAGTAGGACAGGGCCCGGTGGAAACATTCAGTACTTC. Amino acid sequence: CASSRTGPGGNIQYF.

As concerns this clonotype: A read error may account for a junction end that differs from germline. This chain connects TRBV20-1 to TRBJ2-5; D is ambiguous. Looked up from germline, CDR1 is DFQATT and CDR2 is SNEGSKA (reference sequence). The CDR3 loop spans 11 amino acids. CDR3 in amino acids: CSARDGRLRHF. The CDR3 region has the DNA TGCAGTGCTAGAGATGGGCGTCTACGGCATTTC.

Concerning this clonotype itself: A read error may be the cause here, since a much bigger clone is one base away. The chain recombines TRBV7-9 with TRBJ2-2; D remains ambiguous. Trimming took off 3 bases at V and 7 bases at J, with 12 bases between the two ends. The CDR3 is 14 residues long. In germline, CDR1 is SEHNR, CDR2 FQNEAQ (reference sequence). CDR3 in amino acids: CASSFGDLIGELFF. DNA for the CDR3: TGTGCCAGCAGCTTTGGTGATCTGATCGGGGAGCTGTTTTTT.

The chain has TRBV11-2 and TRBJ2-3, with unresolved D. The V end lost 1 base, the J end lost 4 bases, and 9 bases lay between the germline ends. The germline V gene has CDR1 SGHAT and CDR2 FQNNGV. This CDR3 comprises 14 residues. The CDR3 is CASSLGKGPDTQYF. The CDR3 nucleotides are TGTGCCAGCAGCTTAGGGAAGGGCCCAGATACGCAGTATTTT.

In this sample, this clonotype turned up many times. The chain uses TRBV12-3 or TRBV12-4 and TRBJ1-4; TRBD1 is a possible D gene (5 bases). The CDR3 totals 12 residues. V was pared by 2 bases and J by 8 bases, with 6 bases between. The chain's CDR3 is CASSLNREKLFF. The DNA for the CDR3 is TGTGCCAGCAGTTTAAACAGGGAAAAACTGTTTTTT.

This clonotype has ten or more counts. The chain combines TRBV7-2 with TRBJ2-4, with 9 nucleotides matching TRBD1. The CDR3 totals 17 residues. The V segment lost 5 bases and the J segment 1 base; nucleotides outside the gene matches: 9. Germline CDR1 SGHTA, CDR2 FQGNSA. CDR3 sequence: CASSKQQGASAKNIQYF. The CDR3 coding sequence is TGTGCCAGCAGCAAACAACAGGGGGCTTCTGCCAAAAACATTCAGTACTTC.

This clonotype was counted at least ten times. V and J are TRBV5-1 and TRBJ1-1; the D gene is possibly TRBD1 (5 bases). Trimming took off 2 bases at V and 1 base at J, with 9 bases between the two ends. Germline CDR1 and CDR2: SGHRS and YFSETQ. The CDR3 contains 14 residues. As DNA, the CDR3 is TGCGCCAGCAGCTTAGGGGTAGGGAACACTGAAGCTTTCTTT. As protein: CASSLGVGNTEAFF.

This sequence joins TRBV20-1 and TRBJ2-1, with a weak D call TRBD2 (6 bases). CDR3 length: 12 residues. CDR1 DFQATT and CDR2 SNEGSKA come from the germline V gene (reference sequence). The V end lost 5 bases, the J end lost 8 bases, and 13 bases lay between the germline ends. Written as DNA, the CDR3 is TGCAGTGCTCACTTGACTAGTGATGAGCAGTTCTTC. Protein sequence: CSAHLTSDEQFF.

At least ten counts were recorded for this clonotype. The chain links TRBV20-1 to TRBJ2-4, with TRBD2 matching over 8 bases. In germline, CDR1 is DFQATT, CDR2 SNEGSKA (reference sequence). V shed 0 bases, J shed 0 bases, and the junction held 10 bases outside the gene matches. The CDR3 length is 18 residues. The CDR3 DNA is TGCAGTGCTAGAGATTTTGGCGGGGGGTCGTTAGCCAAAAACATTCAGTACTTC. Protein sequence: CSARDFGGGSLAKNIQYF.

This clonotype was observed at least ten times. V gene TRBV28 combines with J gene TRBJ2-3; TRBD2 matches at 13 bases. The CDR3 consists of 15 residues. CDR1 MDHEN and CDR2 SYDVKM come from the germline V gene. V was pared by 1 base and J by 7 bases, with 2 bases of the junction left unmatched. CDR3 protein: CASSLSGLAGYTQYF. CDR3 DNA: TGTGCCAGCAGTTTATCGGGACTAGCGGGGTATACGCAGTATTTT. Based on the CDR3 plus reference TRBV28 and TRBJ2-3, the full variable domain is DVKVTQSSRYLVKRTGEKVFLECVQDMDHENMFWYRQDPGLGLRLIYFSYDVKMKEKGDIPEGYSVSREKKERFSLILESASTNQTSMYLCASSLSGLAGYTQYFGPGTRLTVL.

This rearrangement joins TRBV12-3 or TRBV12-4 to TRBJ2-1, with D perhaps matching TRBD2 (5 bases). This CDR3 has 17 residues. The V and J ends lost 6 bases and 6 bases respectively, with 24 bases between them. The CDR3 DNA is TGTGCCAGCAGACCTCAACCCCCCCGTTCGGCGGGCAATGAGCAGTTCTTC. It translates to CASRPQPPRSAGNEQFF.

This clonotype was detected only a few times. The rearrangement uses TRBV20-1 and TRBJ2-7, with 8 nucleotides matching TRBD2. CDR3 size: 16 residues. V lost 3 bases and J lost 2; bases outside the gene matches: 12. Germline CDR1 and CDR2: DFQATT and SNEGSKA (reference sequence). CDR3 region: CSASALFGAGAYEQYF. In DNA, the CDR3 is TGCAGTGCTAGCGCTCTCTTCGGAGCGGGGGCCTACGAGCAGTACTTC.